A single sample is the source of the 27 T cell receptor beta chains below, sequenced in a study of T cell responses to AZD1222 COVID-19 vaccine. The method was immunoSEQ multiplex PCR; TCRdb's version includes in-frame clones alone and lacks a portion of them. The data contain tens of thousands of clones, roughly nine tenths of them singletons. The starting material was peripheral blood, obtained 28 days after the second AZD1222 dose. The receptors here all came from an adult who received the AZD1222 COVID-19 vaccine.

V is TRBV6-5 and J is TRBJ1-2; weak D call: TRBD1 (5 bases). The CDR3 extends over 15 amino acids. V lost 0 bases, J lost 4 bases, and 12 bases lay in between. Germline V gene lookup returns CDR1 MNHEY and CDR2 SVGAGI. In DNA form, the CDR3 reads TGTGCCAGCAGTTACTCAAGGGGCGGAATCTATGGCTACACCTTC. Its protein product is CASSYSRGGIYGYTF.

The rearrangement uses TRBV5-1 and TRBJ2-7; possibly TRBD1 or TRBD2 for D (5 bases each). Trimming removed 1 base from V and 4 bases from J, with 15 bases in between. The CDR3 covers 15 residues. CDR1 and CDR2 from the germline V gene are SGHRS and YFSETQ. The CDR3 region has the DNA TGCGCCAGCAGCTTGCGGCTGGGACGAGAATACGAGCAGTACTTC. Translation: CASSLRLGREYEQYF.

The CDR3 coding sequence is TGTGCCAGCAGTTCGGTCCCGGACAGGGGGACCAACGAGCAGTACTTC. It yields the protein CASSSVPDRGTNEQYF. The genes are TRBV5-6 and TRBJ2-7; 10 bases fit TRBD1. V trimming: 5 bases; J trimming: 5 bases; junction bases outside the gene matches: 13. This CDR3 comprises 16 residues. Germline V gene sequence: CDR1 SGHDT, CDR2 YYEEEE.

This clone was observed a single time. The chain couples TRBV28 to TRBJ2-3, with D maybe TRBD2 (5 bases). Looked up from germline, CDR1 is MDHEN and CDR2 is SYDVKM. The CDR3 runs 12 residues. Trimming removed 7 bases at V and 6 bases at J, with 11 bases between. The CDR3 DNA follows: TGTGCCAGCACCGGAACGGGGGATACGCAGTATTTT. This gives the protein CASTGTGDTQYF.

V and J are TRBV18 and TRBJ2-2; D call uncertain. The CDR3 runs to 14 residues. Germline CDR1 and CDR2: KGHSH and LQKENI. Trimming removed 6 bases from V and 1 base from J, with 9 bases in between. CDR3 nucleotide sequence: TGTGCCAGCTCTCGAAACGGGAACACCGGGGAGCTGTTTTTT. It encodes CASSRNGNTGELFF.

This chain uses TRBV6-5 with TRBJ2-1; 8 bases line up with TRBD2. CDR1 MNHEY and CDR2 SVGAGI come from the germline V gene. The V and J ends lost 1 base and 8 bases, in that order; junction bases with no gene match: 10. CDR3 length equals 16 residues. The CDR3 reads CASSYFQAGVLDEQFF. The CDR3 region has the DNA TGTGCCAGCAGTTACTTCCAAGCGGGAGTATTGGATGAGCAGTTCTTC.

In DNA form, the CDR3 reads TGTGCCATCAGTGAATCTCAACGCGGCCTTGGCTACACCTTC. It encodes CAISESQRGLGYTF. The chain links TRBV10-3 to TRBJ1-2, with D unresolved. Germline CDR1 and CDR2: ENHRY and SYGVKD. Trimming took 3 bases from V and 7 from J, leaving 15 bases between them. The CDR3 consists of 14 residues.

This chain uses TRBV20-1 with TRBJ1-2, with 8 bases that match TRBD1. The CDR3 loop spans 10 amino acids. Germline V gene data show CDR1 as DFQATT and CDR2 as SNEGSKA (reference sequence). CDR3 bases: TGCGCCCCAGGGGGCAGTGGCTACACCTTC. This codes for CAPGGSGYTF.

This chain joins TRBV3-1 (or the pseudogene TRBV3-2) and TRBJ2-4, with D possibly being TRBD2 (6 bases). Trimming pared 1 base from V and 4 bases from J, leaving 8 bases between. Germline loops: CDR1 LGHDT, CDR2 YNNKEL (reference sequence). CDR3 length: 14 amino acids. This CDR3 reads CASSQVSGKNIQYF. The CDR3 DNA reads TGTGCCAGCAGCCAAGTTAGCGGTAAAAACATTCAGTACTTC.

The rearrangement uses TRBV12-5 and TRBJ1-1; no clear D gene. Trimming removed 3 bases from V and 7 bases from J, with 21 bases in between. The CDR3 runs 16 residues. CDR1 LGHNT and CDR2 FRNRAP come from the germline V gene. CDR3 in amino acids: CASGFLTLKSWGEAFF. CDR3 DNA: TGTGCTAGTGGTTTTCTCACTTTGAAATCATGGGGTGAAGCTTTCTTT.

This clone has just one count. The chain couples TRBV11-2 to TRBJ2-5, with 8 bases identical to TRBD2. CDR3 size: 19 residues. The V segment lost 5 bases and the J segment 5 bases; nucleotides outside the gene matches: 22. In germline, CDR1 is SGHAT, CDR2 FQNNGV. The DNA of the CDR3 is TGTGCCAGCAGCGTACGATTTGGGGGGAGCGGGAGAGTGAGTGAGACCCAGTACTTC. It is translated as CASSVRFGGSGRVSETQYF.

This chain connects TRBV30 to TRBJ2-1; D is uncertain. CDR3 length equals 12 residues. Germline CDR1 and CDR2: GTSNPN and SVGIG (reference sequence). The V gene lost 0 bases and the J gene lost 7 bases, with 7 bases spanning the gap. CDR3 coding DNA: TGTGCCTGGAGTGTAGAAGGGAATGAGCAGTTCTTC. Amino acids: CAWSVEGNEQFF.

J is TRBJ1-2 and V is TRBV12-3 or TRBV12-4; D unclear. V lost 5 bases to trimming and J lost 0 bases, with 7 bases between them. The CDR3 consists of 13 residues. The DNA of the CDR3 is TGTGCCAGCAGTCGAACAGCTAACTATGGCTACACCTTC. Translation: CASSRTANYGYTF.

In this sample, this clone turned up a few times. The chain couples TRBV6-5 to TRBJ1-2; D perhaps matches TRBD1 (6 bases). Between the trimmed V and J ends, which lost 7 bases and 3 bases, there was a span of 15 bases. The CDR3 runs 14 residues. Germline V gene data show CDR1 as MNHEY and CDR2 as SVGAGI. CDR3 nucleotides: TGTGCCAGCACCAAAGTGAGGGGGGACTATGGCTACACCTTC. Its protein is CASTKVRGDYGYTF.

This clone is a singleton in its sample. The rearrangement links TRBV6-2 or TRBV6-3 to TRBJ2-2; 7 bases align to TRBD1. This CDR3 has 16 residues. V shed 5 bases and J 2 bases; nucleotides not matched to a gene: 8. The germline V gene encodes CDR1 MNHEY and CDR2 SVGEGT. The CDR3 spells CASSHRTGVNTGELFF. The CDR3 DNA reads as TGTGCCAGCAGTCATCGGACAGGAGTTAACACCGGGGAGCTGTTTTTT.

The J gene is TRBJ2-5, the V gene TRBV7-3; D may be TRBD1 (6 bases). The CDR3 covers 15 residues. Germline V gene data show CDR1 as SGHTA and CDR2 as FQGTGA. Trimming cost V 5 bases and J 4 bases, with 17 bases left between them. The CDR3 DNA reads as TGTGCCAGCAGCCACCGGCGGACAGCAAGAGAGACCCAGTACTTC. As protein: CASSHRRTARETQYF.

The CDR3 bases are TGCAGTGCTAGTCGCCCGACGAACACTGAAGCTTTCTTT. Its protein product is CSASRPTNTEAFF. V is TRBV20-1 and J is TRBJ1-1, with no clear D. The germline V gene has CDR1 DFQATT and CDR2 SNEGSKA (reference sequence). The CDR3 is made up of 13 amino acids. The V gene lost 3 bases and the J gene lost 1 base, with 9 bases spanning the gap.

About this clone: One end of the junction is discordant with germline, which a read error may explain. The chain combines TRBV14 with TRBJ1-2, with D uncertain. The V gene's germline CDR1 is SGHDN and CDR2 FVKESK. There are 11 residues in the CDR3. CDR3 bases: TGTGCCAGCAGCCAAAGTCAGACGGCTCATTTC. Its translation is CASSQSQTAHF.

The J gene is TRBJ1-2, the V gene TRBV6-1; 7 nucleotides agree with TRBD1. The CDR3 has 15 residues. CDR1 MNHNS and CDR2 SASEGT come from the germline V gene. The V segment lost 0 bases and the J segment 3 bases; nucleotides outside the gene matches: 4. CDR3 in DNA: TGTGCCAGCAGTGAAGCGCCGACAGGGTACTATGGCTACACCTTC. This gives the protein CASSEAPTGYYGYTF.

The CDR3 DNA reads TGTGCCAGCAGATGGGACGGAAACTATGGCTACACCTTC. Translating gives CASRWDGNYGYTF. The rearrangement uses TRBV28 and TRBJ1-2; maybe TRBD1 (5 bases). Trimming cost V 6 bases and J 2 bases, with 10 bases left between them. The CDR3 covers 13 residues. Germline V CDR1 and CDR2: MDHEN, SYDVKM.

V and J are TRBV4-1 and TRBJ2-7; 8 nucleotides line up with TRBD1. After removal of 1 base from V and 4 bases from J, the junction contained 6 bases not matched to a gene. The CDR3 covers 15 residues. Germline V gene data show CDR1 as MGHRA and CDR2 as YSYEKL. The CDR3 is CASSQVFRTGYEQYF. The DNA of the CDR3 is TGCGCCAGCAGCCAAGTATTCAGGACAGGGTACGAGCAGTACTTC.

This sequence joins TRBV6-5 and TRBJ1-3, with D uncertain. Trimming left V 8 bases short and J 0 bases short, with 5 bases between. Germline CDR1 and CDR2: MNHEY and SVGAGI. There are 12 residues in the CDR3. The CDR3 spells CASWYSGNTIYF. Written as DNA, the CDR3 is TGTGCCAGCTGGTACTCTGGAAACACCATATATTTT.

V gene TRBV6-5 combines with J gene TRBJ2-7, with TRBD1 as a possible D gene (6 bases). The CDR3 covers 15 residues. Trimming removed 7 bases at V and 2 bases at J, with 18 bases between. Looked up from germline, CDR1 is MNHEY and CDR2 is SVGAGI. CDR3 residues: CASTLQGLPPYEQYF. The CDR3 DNA reads as TGTGCCAGCACCCTCCAGGGGCTTCCCCCCTACGAGCAGTACTTC.

This clone was seen just once. This sequence joins TRBV11-2 and TRBJ2-1, with D unclear. Germline-derived CDR1 and CDR2 are SGHAT and FQNNGV. Deletions cut 5 bases from V and 4 bases from J, with 12 bases between. The CDR3 is made up of 14 amino acids. CDR3 protein: CASSPTGPYNEQFF. For the CDR3, the DNA is TGTGCCAGCAGCCCGACTGGACCTTACAATGAGCAGTTCTTC.

V gene TRBV4-1 combines with J gene TRBJ2-1; no definite D call. CDR1 MGHRA and CDR2 YSYEKL come from the germline V gene. The V gene lost 1 base and the J gene lost 0 bases, with 16 bases spanning the gap. The CDR3 loop spans 18 amino acids. CDR3 in amino acids: CASSQAGPLGTSYNEQFF. The CDR3 region has the DNA TGCGCCAGCAGCCAAGCAGGACCTCTGGGAACCTCCTACAATGAGCAGTTCTTC.

The chain carries TRBV6-5 and TRBJ2-7; 8 nucleotides match TRBD2. Germline CDR1 MNHEY, CDR2 SVGAGI. With V trimmed by 1 base and J by 5 bases, 4 bases remained unmatched. The CDR3 runs to 14 residues. CDR3 in DNA: TGTGCCAGCAGTTACTGGACTAGCATCCACGAGCAGTACTTC. It translates to CASSYWTSIHEQYF.

This clone was found once. This chain connects TRBV28 to TRBJ1-1; D is uncertain. The CDR3 runs to 11 residues. Deletions cut 6 bases from V and 0 bases from J, with 2 bases between. CDR1 is MDHEN and CDR2 is SYDVKM in the germline V gene. CDR3 sequence (DNA): TGTGCCAGCAGGTTGAACACTGAAGCTTTCTTT. It is translated as CASRLNTEAFF.